This passage covers 9 T cell receptor beta chains from one sample sequenced in a study of T-cell reconstitution after alpha-beta-depleted transplantation in children. Unique molecular identifiers were incorporated into the prepared TCRbeta library. A single record per CDR3 protein comes from TCRdb applying MiXCR to the PCR reads. This table holds over 550,000 distinct CDR3 sequences, roughly a tenth found once. Material: PBMCs from the stem cell graft donor, obtained from the stem cell graft. Every receptor here comes from a human donor who donated a stem cell graft to a child with acute myeloid leukemia.

The chain combines TRBV5-1 with TRBJ2-7; TRBD2 matches 10 bases. The CDR3 contains 16 residues. Losses at the gene ends were 6 bases for V and 2 bases for J; bases not matched to a gene: 11. From germline, CDR1 is SGHRS and CDR2 YFSETQ. CDR3 in amino acids: CASTWTSGGGTYEQYF. For the CDR3, the DNA is TGCGCCAGCACCTGGACTAGCGGAGGAGGGACCTACGAGCAGTACTTC.

The V call is TRBV7-9, the J call TRBJ2-5; no firm D call. The CDR3 consists of 13 residues. CDR1 and CDR2 from the germline V gene are SEHNR and FQNEAQ (reference sequence). V was clipped by 0 bases and J by 3 bases, with 5 bases between them. The CDR3 DNA reads TGTGCCAGCAGCTTAGCGCCCGAAGAGACCCAGTACTTC. It is translated as CASSLAPEETQYF.

This clonotype came up a few times. J is TRBJ1-4 and V is TRBV29-1; TRBD1 is a possible D gene (6 bases). The CDR3 runs 14 residues. Germline V gene lookup returns CDR1 SQVTM and CDR2 ANQGSEA. V gave up 7 bases and J gave up 6 bases, with 18 bases separating them. In DNA form, the CDR3 reads TGCAGCGCCTGTAGCCCAGGGGAAGATGAAAAACTGTTTTTT. Amino acid sequence: CSACSPGEDEKLFF.

This clonotype was observed a handful of times. The genes are TRBV5-1 and TRBJ1-4; TRBD1 matches at 9 bases. The V and J ends lost 0 bases and 4 bases, in that order; junction bases with no gene match: 7. This CDR3 region has 17 residues. Per germline, CDR1 SGHRS and CDR2 YFSETQ. CDR3 sequence (DNA): TGCGCCAGCAGCTTGGGAACAGGGGGCGCGGGTAATGAAAAACTGTTTTTT. Translation gives CASSLGTGGAGNEKLFF.

This clonotype was recorded at least ten times. The V call is TRBV6-2 or TRBV6-3, the J call TRBJ1-1, with D possibly matching TRBD1 (5 bases). Germline V gene sequence: CDR1 MNHEY, CDR2 SVGEGT. The V end was cut by 0 bases, the J end by 4 bases, with 9 bases between. This CDR3 is built from 14 residues. For the CDR3, the DNA is TGTGCCAGCAGTTACTCCGAGGGGACCACTGAAGCTTTCTTT. This codes for CASSYSEGTTEAFF.

This clonotype was seen many times. This sequence joins TRBV20-1 and TRBJ1-5; TRBD1 matches 9 bases. J was trimmed by 4 bases and V by 3 bases; bases with no gene match: 7. Germline assignment: CDR1 DFQATT and CDR2 SNEGSKA (reference sequence). The CDR3 has 15 amino acids. This CDR3 is CSARYTGGSNQPQHF. In DNA, the CDR3 is TGCAGTGCTAGGTACACAGGGGGCTCGAATCAGCCCCAGCATTTT.

This sequence joins TRBV6-2 or TRBV6-3 and TRBJ2-1, with D unresolved. This CDR3 spans 16 amino acids. V was clipped by 5 bases and J by 5 bases, with 19 bases between them. In germline, CDR1 is MNHEY, CDR2 SVGEGT. CDR3 region: CASSNFGSALHNEQFF. CDR3 nucleotides: TGTGCCAGCAGTAACTTTGGTTCTGCTCTCCACAATGAGCAGTTCTTC.

This clonotype was seen more than once but under ten times. This chain links TRBV12-3 or TRBV12-4 with TRBJ1-2; D ambiguous. V shed 0 bases and J shed 4 bases, with 9 bases lying between them. The CDR3 has 14 amino acids. The CDR3 sequence is CASSLAGRAYGYTF. CDR3 in DNA: TGTGCCAGCAGTTTAGCAGGGCGGGCCTATGGCTACACCTTC.

The table lists this clonotype with a few counts. This chain joins TRBV3-1 and TRBJ2-3; 7 bases are a match to TRBD2. V shed 0 bases and J 8 bases; nucleotides not matched to a gene: 8. The CDR3 has 15 residues. CDR1 is LGHDT and CDR2 is YNNKEL in the germline V gene (reference sequence). The CDR3 region has the DNA TGTGCCAGCAGCCAAGACGAGGCTAGCGGCTCTACGCAGTATTTT. It codes for CASSQDEASGSTQYF.